The clone carrying this T cell receptor beta chain came up a few times. Its antigen is not known. These data are taken from a study of cytomegalovirus exposure and HLA in healthy donors. Study-level findings and limits: Indistinguishability led to the exclusion of some V segments, TRBV6-2 and TRBV6-3 included. Rare sequences made up most TCRs, while some public TCRs were found in many donors. A classifier reportedly called cytomegalovirus status with high sensitivity and specificity. Available immune exposure information was restricted to CMV serostatus only.

A multiplex PCR was run with 60 Vbeta primers and 13 Jbeta primers. TCRdb keeps only in-frame clones here, not all; method: immunoSEQ multiplex PCR. The sample holds some 190,000 clones; over 65% are singletons and the top ten take roughly 1.4%. Germline CDR1 is LNHDA and CDR2 is SQIVND (reference sequence). This CDR3 has 13 residues. V lost 2 bases and J 3 bases, leaving 5 bases between the germline ends. J is TRBJ1-5 and V is TRBV19; no clear D. The material sequenced was PBMCs. The TCR originated in a man aged 18-30 years in good health and CMV-seronegative. CDR3: CASSIQVNQPQHF. For the CDR3, the DNA is TGTGCCAGTAGTATACAGGTCAATCAGCCCCAGCATTTT.